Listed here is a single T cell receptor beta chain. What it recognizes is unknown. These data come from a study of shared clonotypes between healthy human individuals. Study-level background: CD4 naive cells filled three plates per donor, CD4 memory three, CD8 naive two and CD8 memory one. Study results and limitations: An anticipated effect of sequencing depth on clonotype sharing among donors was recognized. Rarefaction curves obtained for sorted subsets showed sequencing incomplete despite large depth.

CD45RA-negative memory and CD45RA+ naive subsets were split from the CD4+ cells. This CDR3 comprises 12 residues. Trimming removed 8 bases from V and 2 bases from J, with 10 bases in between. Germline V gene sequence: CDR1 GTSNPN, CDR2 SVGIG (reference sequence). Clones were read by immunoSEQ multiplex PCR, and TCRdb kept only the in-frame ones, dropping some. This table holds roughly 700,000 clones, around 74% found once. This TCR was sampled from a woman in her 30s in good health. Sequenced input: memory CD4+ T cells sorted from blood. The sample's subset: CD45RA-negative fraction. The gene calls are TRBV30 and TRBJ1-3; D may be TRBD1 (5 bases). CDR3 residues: CALGGAGNTIYF. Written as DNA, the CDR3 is TGTGCCCTAGGAGGGGCTGGAAACACCATATATTTT.